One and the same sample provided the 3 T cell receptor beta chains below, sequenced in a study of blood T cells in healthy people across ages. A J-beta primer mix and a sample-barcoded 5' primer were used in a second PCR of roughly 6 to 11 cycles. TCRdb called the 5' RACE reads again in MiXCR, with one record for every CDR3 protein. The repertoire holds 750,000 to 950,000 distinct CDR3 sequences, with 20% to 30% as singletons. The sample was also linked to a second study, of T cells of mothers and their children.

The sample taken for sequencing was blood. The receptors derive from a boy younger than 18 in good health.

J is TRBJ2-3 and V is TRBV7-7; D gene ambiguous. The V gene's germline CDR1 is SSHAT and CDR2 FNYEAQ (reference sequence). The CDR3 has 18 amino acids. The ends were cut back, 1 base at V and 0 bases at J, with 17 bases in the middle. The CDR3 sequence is CASSLVRKWRYSTDTQYF. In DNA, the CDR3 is TGTGCCAGCAGCTTAGTACGAAAGTGGAGATATAGCACAGATACGCAGTATTTT.

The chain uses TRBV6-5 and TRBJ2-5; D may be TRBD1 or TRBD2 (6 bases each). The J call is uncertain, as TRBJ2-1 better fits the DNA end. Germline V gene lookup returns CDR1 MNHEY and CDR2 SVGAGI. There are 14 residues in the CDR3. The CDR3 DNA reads TGTGCCAGCAGGGTCCGGGGGCCTACCTCAGAGCAGTTCTTC. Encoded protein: CASRVRGPTSEQFF.

The CDR3 protein is CASSLRGGPGANVLTF. CDR3 in DNA: TGCGCCAGCAGCCTGCGGGGGGGACCTGGGGCCAACGTCCTGACTTTC. The chain has TRBV4-1 and TRBJ2-6; 9 bases match TRBD2. Germline-derived CDR1 and CDR2 are MGHRA and YSYEKL. Losses at the gene ends were 4 bases for V and 2 bases for J; bases not matched to a gene: 3. This CDR3 is built from 16 residues.